This T cell receptor (beta chain) was profiled in a study of cytomegalovirus exposure and HLA in healthy donors. Study summary: Among the 300 to 450 genotyped donors, more than 70% were placed in the Caucasian-associated ancestry cluster.

Study results and caveats: The study recorded around 160 TCR beta chains that were cytomegalovirus-associated. CMV serostatus alone was available as immune exposure information.

Points on this clone: The antigen is undetermined.

Primers included in the PCR were 60 Vbeta and 13 Jbeta primers. In the authors' methods: About 83 million unique TCR beta chains, 9 million to 14 million shared, were counted in a later analysis. Some clones are missing from TCRdb's copy, which holds only in-frame ones; the method was immunoSEQ multiplex PCR. From that table come the V and J calls and clone size; the DNA was used to work out D and trimming. This repertoire includes 150,000 or so clones. This CDR3 comprises 17 residues. The V end lost 0 bases, the J end lost 0 bases, and 12 bases lay between the germline ends. Germline CDR1 LGHNA, CDR2 YSLEER.

The clonotype originates from a man aged 25-40 years in good health and CMV-seronegative. This rearrangement joins TRBV4-3 to TRBJ1-3; D unresolved. The specimen was PBMCs. CDR3 DNA: TGCGCCAGCAGCCAAGAGCTCGAGGTTGGCTCTGGAAACACCATATATTTT. It codes for CASSQELEVGSGNTIYF.